Following are 28 T cell receptor beta chains from one sample sequenced in a study of T cell repertoires in cytomegalovirus infection. These TCRs' antigens remain unknown. In TCRdb, the reads were re-called with MiXCR into one record per CDR3 protein. The sample shows 800,000 to 950,000 distinct CDR3 sequences, less than 35% of them seen only once. Material: cultured CD8+ T cells from PBMCs, obtained from culture after CMV antigen stimulation. These receptors were collected from a human donor in good health (CMV status not recorded). Some clones in this sample may be carry-over from other donors' samples.

This clonotype was seen repeatedly, ten times or more. This chain joins TRBV12-3 or TRBV12-4 and TRBJ1-3; D not certain. CDR3 length equals 18 residues. V was shortened by 6 bases and J by 0 bases, with 21 bases between the two germline ends. CDR3 DNA sequence: TGTGCCAGCAGCTCCCCATTTCGAGCAGGAACCTCTGGAAACACCATATATTTT. This sequence encodes CASSSPFRAGTSGNTIYF.

The chain joins TRBV6-6 to TRBJ1-2; D unclear. Germline loops: CDR1 MNHNY, CDR2 SVGAGI (reference sequence). Trimming cost V 5 bases and J 4 bases, with 14 bases left between them. This CDR3 is built from 14 residues. CDR3: CASSTERISYGYTF. The CDR3 DNA follows: TGTGCCAGCAGTACCGAGAGGATCAGCTATGGCTACACCTTC.

The chain uses TRBV6-2 or TRBV6-3 and TRBJ2-7; weak D call: TRBD1 (5 bases). Germline CDR1 and CDR2: MNHEY and SVGEGT. V gave up 7 bases and J gave up 11 bases, with 24 bases separating them. The CDR3 spans 14 residues. The CDR3 sequence is CASKPLDSHQEKYF. The CDR3 DNA reads as TGTGCCAGCAAGCCGCTCGACAGTCACCAGGAGAAGTACTTC.

The chain combines TRBV10-3 with TRBJ1-1; weak D call: TRBD1 (6 bases). Germline V gene lookup returns CDR1 ENHRY and CDR2 SYGVKD. The CDR3 extends over 18 amino acids. V dropped 6 bases and J dropped 0 bases, with 23 bases sitting between them. The CDR3 region has the DNA TGTGCCATCAGGAGACAGGACCAAGGGCTAGGCTTGAACACTGAAGCTTTCTTT. Its translation: CAIRRQDQGLGLNTEAFF.

This clonotype was observed a handful of times. The CDR3, as DNA: TGTGCCAGCAGTTTAGGGGACAGGCACTACGAGCAGTACTTC. It encodes CASSLGDRHYEQYF. The chain has TRBV27 and TRBJ2-7; 8 nucleotides match TRBD1. J was trimmed by 3 bases and V by 2 bases; bases with no gene match: 3. Germline CDR1 is MNHEY and CDR2 is SMNVEV (reference sequence). The CDR3 has 14 residues.

This clonotype was seen more than once but under ten times. The gene calls are TRBV5-6 and TRBJ2-4; perhaps D is TRBD1 or TRBD2 (5 bases each). The length of the CDR3 is 19 residues. The V end was cut by 3 bases, the J end by 0 bases, with 22 bases between. The germline gives CDR1 SGHDT, CDR2 YYEEEE. The CDR3 reads CASSSKGIMGALAKNIQYF. The CDR3 coding sequence is TGTGCCAGCAGCTCCAAGGGGATAATGGGAGCACTAGCCAAAAACATTCAGTACTTC. The full variable domain, its missing parts supplied by reference TRBV5-6 and TRBJ2-4, is DAGVTQSPTHLIKTRGQQVTLRCSPKSGHDTVSWYQQALGQGPQFIFQYYEEEERQRGNFPDRFSGHQFPNYSSELNVNALLLGDSALYLCASSSKGIMGALAKNIQYFGAGTRLSVL.

This clonotype was picked up a small number of times. The chain uses TRBV28 and TRBJ1-3; no definite D call. CDR1 MDHEN and CDR2 SYDVKM come from the germline V gene. With 5 bases removed from V and 2 bases from J, the gap between germline ends came to 13 bases. The CDR3 is 15 amino acids. For the CDR3, the DNA is TGTGCCAGCAGTGCCCCCTTAGGGCCTGGAAACACCATATATTTT. It codes for CASSAPLGPGNTIYF.

This clonotype was found a few times. This chain connects TRBV7-9 to TRBJ2-7; no definite D call. Trimming cost V 8 bases and J 2 bases, with 7 bases left between them. The CDR3 is made up of 11 amino acids. Germline V gene sequence: CDR1 SEHNR, CDR2 FQNEAQ (reference sequence). The CDR3 protein is CASGRTYEQYF. The CDR3 DNA sequence: TGTGCCAGCGGCAGAACCTACGAGCAGTACTTC.

The gene calls are TRBV19 and TRBJ2-1; D possibly matches TRBD1 or TRBD2 (5 bases each). CDR3 length: 15 residues. Germline-derived CDR1 and CDR2 are LNHDA and SQIVND (reference sequence). Trimming cost V 4 bases and J 10 bases, with 20 bases left between them. The chain's CDR3 is CASSTGTPAYYEQFF. In DNA form, the CDR3 reads TGTGCCAGTAGTACCGGGACCCCTGCCTATTACGAGCAGTTCTTC. Full variable domain (missing parts from reference TRBV19 and TRBJ2-1): DGGITQSPKYLFRKEGQNVTLSCEQNLNHDAMYWYRQDPGQGLRLIYYSQIVNDFQKGDIAEGYSVSREKKESFPLTVTSAQKNPTAFYLCASSTGTPAYYEQFFGPGTRLTVL.

The gene calls are TRBV5-1 and TRBJ2-1, with D tentatively TRBD1 (5 bases). This CDR3 is 16 amino acids long. Trimming stripped 0 bases from V and 7 bases from J, with 17 bases between. CDR1 SGHRS and CDR2 YFSETQ come from the germline V gene. CDR3 coding DNA: TGCGCCAGCAGCTTGGCCTTCGACAGTGACACGAATGAGCAGTTCTTC. Its translation is CASSLAFDSDTNEQFF.

V usage is TRBV20-1 and J usage is TRBJ2-7, with D hard to call. The germline CDR1 and CDR2 sequences are DFQATT and SNEGSKA (reference sequence). The CDR3 is made up of 15 amino acids. Trimming pared 4 bases from V and 5 bases from J, leaving 21 bases between. Here the CDR3 DNA reads TGCAGTGCTATTCGGTGGGATGTCTCCGCAAACGAGCAGTACGTC. This encodes CSAIRWDVSANEQYV.

This chain links TRBV27 with TRBJ2-5; perhaps TRBD1 as D (5 bases). The CDR3 is 13 amino acids. Trimming stripped 8 bases from V and 5 bases from J, with 15 bases between. CDR1 MNHEY and CDR2 SMNVEV come from the germline V gene (reference sequence). In DNA, the CDR3 is TGTGCCAGCGCCAAAGGGGTCCTGGAGACCCAGTACTTC. As protein: CASAKGVLETQYF.

In this sample, this clonotype turned up a few times. V gene TRBV6-2 or TRBV6-3 combines with J gene TRBJ2-1; D is undetermined. Germline lookup yields CDR1 MNHEY and CDR2 SVGEGT. V was cut by 4 bases and J by 4 bases, with 11 bases left in between. The length of the CDR3 is 14 residues. DNA of the CDR3: TGTGCCAGCAGTTCCAGTATTCGGTACAATGAGCAGTTCTTC. Protein sequence: CASSSSIRYNEQFF.

There are many counts of this clonotype. V gene TRBV7-8 combines with J gene TRBJ2-3; 11 bases are shared with TRBD2. This CDR3 is built from 18 residues. Germline V lookup: CDR1 SGHVS, CDR2 FQNEAQ. V lost 1 base and J lost 2; bases outside the gene matches: 8. The CDR3 nucleotides read TGTGCCAGCAGCTTAGAATTTTTGACTAGCGGGGACACAGATACGCAGTATTTT. The encoded protein is CASSLEFLTSGDTDTQYF.

This clonotype was counted once. V is TRBV20-1 and J is TRBJ2-1; 7 positions match TRBD2. CDR3 length equals 12 residues. V lost 5 bases and J lost 7; bases outside the gene matches: 5. Per germline, CDR1 DFQATT and CDR2 SNEGSKA (reference sequence). Here the CDR3 reads CSAPGGLNEQFF. CDR3 in DNA: TGCAGTGCTCCCGGGGGGTTGAATGAGCAGTTCTTC.

The rearrangement joins TRBV6-5 to TRBJ1-2; the D is unclear. This CDR3 comprises 16 residues. Germline V gives CDR1 MNHEY, CDR2 SVGAGI. V was clipped by 4 bases and J by 0 bases, with 15 bases between them. The CDR3 DNA sequence: TGTGCCAGCAGTTGGGCCCTAGATTCTTCTAACTATGGCTACACCTTC. Its translation: CASSWALDSSNYGYTF.

V is TRBV29-1 and J is TRBJ2-2; D not resolved. The CDR3 runs 13 residues. Looked up from germline, CDR1 is SQVTM and CDR2 is ANQGSEA. The V end lost 2 bases, the J end lost 0 bases, and 4 bases lay between the germline ends. CDR3 DNA sequence: TGCAGCGTTGAATTCGCGAACACCGGGGAGCTGTTTTTT. This sequence encodes CSVEFANTGELFF.

V usage is TRBV7-6 and J usage is TRBJ2-2, with unresolved D. Trimming removed 0 bases from V and 6 bases from J, with 8 bases in between. The CDR3 runs 14 residues. Germline assignment: CDR1 SGHVS and CDR2 FNYEAQ. CDR3 sequence reads: CASSLAVSPGELFF. The DNA for the CDR3 is TGTGCCAGCAGCTTAGCGGTCAGCCCCGGGGAGCTGTTTTTT.

This clonotype was picked up a small number of times. This sequence joins TRBV7-9 and TRBJ2-3; 7 nucleotides align to TRBD1. The length of the CDR3 is 11 residues. V lost 6 bases and J lost 11; bases outside the gene matches: 5. Germline V CDR1 and CDR2: SEHNR, FQNEAQ (reference sequence). The CDR3 DNA reads TGTGCCAGCAGGTACAGGGGAGAGCAGTATTTT. Protein: CASRYRGEQYF.

Turning to this clonotype: Relative to the germline gene, one junction end is altered; a read error may explain this. The genes are TRBV12-3 or TRBV12-4 and TRBJ2-1; TRBD2 agrees at 8 bases. CDR3 length: 17 residues. CDR3 nucleotide sequence: TGTGTCAGCAGTTTCCACCCGGGCGGGGGGCAGAACAATGAGCAGTTCTTC. It translates to CVSSFHPGGGQNNEQFF.

This chain connects TRBV6-2 or TRBV6-3 to TRBJ2-3; D not resolved. The V and J ends lost 5 bases and 0 bases respectively, with 18 bases between them. The CDR3 is 17 residues long. CDR1 is MNHEY, CDR2 SVGEGT, per germline. The CDR3 DNA follows: TGTGCCAGCAGTCTCGCTGGGGAAAATCCTAGCACAGATACGCAGTATTTT. Translating gives CASSLAGENPSTDTQYF.

This chain connects TRBV10-3 to TRBJ2-5; no firm D call. Trimming shortened V by 4 bases and J by 1 base, and 7 bases separated the two germline ends. The CDR3 totals 13 residues. Germline V CDR1 and CDR2: ENHRY, SYGVKD. CDR3 sequence (DNA): TGTGCCATCAGTGGCCCGACCCAAGAGACCCAGTACTTC. Translating it yields CAISGPTQETQYF.

Regarding this clonotype: This may come from a read error, since a much larger clone is one base off. The V and J genes are TRBV7-6 and TRBJ2-5; no firm D call. Per the germline V gene, CDR1 is SGHVS and CDR2 is FNYEAQ. The CDR3 runs 12 residues. CDR3 in amino acids: CVSSLYQETQYF. In DNA, the CDR3 is TGTGTCAGCAGCCTGTACCAAGAGACCCAGTACTTC.

This clonotype came up a few times. This rearrangement joins TRBV7-9 to TRBJ1-6; D is unresolved. V was cut by 8 bases and J by 0 bases, with 5 bases left in between. The CDR3 sequence is 13 residues long. Germline CDR1 is SEHNR and CDR2 is FQNEAQ (reference sequence). The CDR3 reads CASESSYNSPLHF. CDR3 nucleotides: TGTGCCAGCGAAAGCTCCTATAATTCACCCCTCCACTTT.

The gene calls are TRBV7-9 and TRBJ2-2, with 7 bases fitting TRBD1. Germline V gene lookup returns CDR1 SEHNR and CDR2 FQNEAQ (reference sequence). J lost 5 bases, V lost 0 bases, and 6 bases had no gene match. The length of the CDR3 is 16 residues. CDR3: CASSLARQGRTGELFF. CDR3 DNA sequence: TGTGCCAGCAGCTTAGCGCGACAGGGACGGACCGGGGAGCTGTTTTTT. The whole variable domain, remainder taken from reference TRBV7-9 and TRBJ2-2, is DTGVSQNPRHKITKRGQNVTFRCDPISEHNRLYWYRQTLGQGPEFLTYFQNEAQLEKSRLLSDRFSAERPKGSFSTLEIQRTEQGDSAMYLCASSLARQGRTGELFFGEGSRLTVL.

The chain has TRBV2 and TRBJ1-1, with D uncertain. Trimming removed 2 bases at V and 4 bases at J, with 8 bases between. Germline CDR1 reads SNHLY; CDR2 reads FYNNEI. The CDR3 is 13 amino acids. The chain's CDR3 is CASSENTGTEAFF. DNA of the CDR3: TGTGCCAGCAGTGAAAACACGGGCACTGAAGCTTTCTTT.

The V call is TRBV7-9, the J call TRBJ1-4; no firm D call. Trimming took 0 bases from V and 7 from J, leaving 9 bases between them. This CDR3 has 14 amino acids. Germline-derived CDR1 and CDR2 are SEHNR and FQNEAQ (reference sequence). The CDR3 nucleotides read TGTGCCAGCAGCTTAGCAGGGTACGGTGAAAAACTGTTTTTT. It specifies CASSLAGYGEKLFF. Variable domain in full (rest from reference TRBV7-9 and TRBJ1-4): DTGVSQNPRHKITKRGQNVTFRCDPISEHNRLYWYRQTLGQGPEFLTYFQNEAQLEKSRLLSDRFSAERPKGSFSTLEIQRTEQGDSAMYLCASSLAGYGEKLFFGSGTQLSVL.

V usage is TRBV12-3 or TRBV12-4 and J usage is TRBJ1-1; 9 bases fit TRBD1. V shed 9 bases, J shed 1 base, and the junction held 3 bases outside the gene matches. This CDR3 region has 13 residues. The CDR3 loop reads CASLQGANTEAFF. The CDR3 DNA reads TGTGCCAGTCTACAGGGGGCGAACACTGAAGCTTTCTTT.